This record looks at one TCR beta chain sequence and its context. Its antigen is still unknown. This entry is derived from a study of cytomegalovirus exposure and HLA in healthy donors. Regarding the study as a whole: The classifier reportedly diagnosed cytomegalovirus status with high sensitivity and specificity.

Primers included in the PCR were 60 Vbeta and 13 Jbeta primers. TCRdb's table, derived via immunoSEQ multiplex PCR, lists solely in-frame clones and lacks some. Here the sample spans tens of thousands of clones, over 70% being singletons. V was clipped by 10 bases and J by 3 bases; unmatched bases: 9. The CDR3 is 14 amino acids. Germline V CDR1 and CDR2: LNHDA, SQIVND (reference sequence). The sequenced sample consisted of PBMCs. The origin of this receptor is a woman in her 40s in good health and CMV-seronegative. V and J are TRBV19 and TRBJ2-1; 7 positions agree with TRBD2. CDR3: CATVPSGIYNEQFF. CDR3 DNA sequence: TGTGCCACGGTCCCTAGCGGTATCTACAATGAGCAGTTCTTC.